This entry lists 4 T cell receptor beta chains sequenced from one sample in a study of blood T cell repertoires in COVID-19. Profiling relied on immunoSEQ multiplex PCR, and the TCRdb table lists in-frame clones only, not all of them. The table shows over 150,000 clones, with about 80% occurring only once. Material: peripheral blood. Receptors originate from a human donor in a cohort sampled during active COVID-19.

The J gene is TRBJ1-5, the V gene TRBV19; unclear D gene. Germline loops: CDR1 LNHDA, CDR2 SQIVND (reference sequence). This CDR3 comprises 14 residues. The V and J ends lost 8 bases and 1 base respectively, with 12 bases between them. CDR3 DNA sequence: TGTGCCAGTTCGGCAAGGGAGAGCAATCAGCCCCAGCATTTT. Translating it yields CASSARESNQPQHF.

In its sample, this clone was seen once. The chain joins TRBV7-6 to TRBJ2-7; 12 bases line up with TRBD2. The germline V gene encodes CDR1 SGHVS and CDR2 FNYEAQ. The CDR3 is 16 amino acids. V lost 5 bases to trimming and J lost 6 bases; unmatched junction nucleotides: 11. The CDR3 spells CASSRRLAGEGGEQYF. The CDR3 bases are TGTGCCAGCAGCAGGAGACTAGCGGGGGAGGGTGGCGAGCAGTACTTC.

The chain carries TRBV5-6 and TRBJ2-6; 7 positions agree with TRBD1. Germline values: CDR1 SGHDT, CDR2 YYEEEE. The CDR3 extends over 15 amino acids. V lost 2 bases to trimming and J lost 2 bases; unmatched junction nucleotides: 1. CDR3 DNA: TGTGCCAGCAGCTTCGGGACAGCTGGGGCCAACGTCCTGACTTTC. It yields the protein CASSFGTAGANVLTF. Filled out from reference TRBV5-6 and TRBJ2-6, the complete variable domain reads DAGVTQSPTHLIKTRGQQVTLRCSPKSGHDTVSWYQQALGQGPQFIFQYYEEEERQRGNFPDRFSGHQFPNYSSELNVNALLLGDSALYLCASSFGTAGANVLTFGAGSRLTVL.

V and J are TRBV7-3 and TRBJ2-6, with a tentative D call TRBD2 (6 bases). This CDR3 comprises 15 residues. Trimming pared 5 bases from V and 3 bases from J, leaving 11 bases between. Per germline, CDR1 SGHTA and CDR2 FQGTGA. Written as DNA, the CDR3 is TGTGCCAGCAGCCCACTGGGGGGTGGGGCCAACGTCCTGACTTTC. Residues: CASSPLGGGANVLTF.